This TCR beta chain was captured in a study of type 1 and type 2 diabetes patients. The CDR3 sequence is 17 residues long. The germline V gene encodes CDR1 MNHNY and CDR2 SVGAGI (reference sequence). Amplification started from genomic DNA. The TCR beta CDR3 region was amplified using 30 forward and 13 reverse primers. TCRdb re-analysed the multiplex PCR reads in MiXCR, keeping a single row per CDR3 protein. Counted here are under 300,000 distinct CDR3 sequences, 40% to 50% occurring once; the ten biggest clones make up roughly 15%. On this clonotype itself: The junction differs from germline at one of its ends, possibly a read error.

The sequence came from a man aged 18 to 35 with type 2 diabetes. The sample was peripheral blood mononuclear cells (PBMCs). The rearrangement joins TRBV6-6 to TRBJ1-2; TRBD1 matches at 8 bases. CDR3 coding DNA: TGTGCCACCAGTGATTTTGGGGCAGGGGGCGAGGTCGATGGCTACACCTTC. Protein product: CATSDFGAGGEVDGYTF.